The rows below give T cell receptor beta chains drawn from one sample of a study of T-cell reconstitution after alpha-beta-depleted transplantation in children. TCRdb used MiXCR to reprocess the PCR reads, holding one entry per CDR3 protein. The profile shows approximately 82,000 distinct CDR3 sequences, around 18% of them singletons. The sequencing used PBMCs, mostly from graft donor cells, collected 360 days after TCRalphabeta/CD19-depleted stem cell transplant. The receptors shown here come from a male patient aged 2 to 9 who had a stem cell transplant for acute lymphoblastic leukemia, so the T cells may come from the graft donor. Each CDR3 is given with its conserved first and last residue. The D gene is left open where the match is weak. Clone size appears in some rows only: once, few, many, or a class for an expanded clone.

>TRBV27|TRBJ2-1|.|TRBD2
TGTGCCAGCAGCCCCGGGACTAGCGGTTCTTCCGGTGAGCAGTTCTTC
CASSPGTSGSSGEQFF
>TRBV11-2|TRBJ2-7|.|.
TGTGCCAGCAGCTTAGATAGCCTAACCTACGAGCAGTACTTC
CASSLDSLTYEQYF
>TRBV11-2|TRBJ2-3|many|TRBD2
TGTGCCAGCAGCCGACTAGCCTCTAGCACAGATACGCAGTATTTT
CASSRLASSTDTQYF
>TRBV6-2/TRBV6-3|TRBJ2-7|.|.
TGTGCCAGCAGTTACTCTTCCCTCCACCTGCCAGGCAGCAGCGAGCAGTACTTC
CASSYSSLHLPGSSEQYF
>TRBV27|TRBJ1-1|few|TRBD1
TGTGCCAGCAGTTTATCCCCGACAGGGGGCGCGACTGAAGCTTTCTTT
CASSLSPTGGATEAFF
>TRBV12-3/TRBV12-4|TRBJ1-6|.|.
TGTGCCAGCAGCCCGGACGGCCATAATTCACCCCTCCACTTT
CASSPDGHNSPLHF
>TRBV5-1|TRBJ2-1|few|.
TGCGCCAGCAGCTGGGGGGGGACAGGAGTGGTTGAGCAGTTCTTC
CASSWGGTGVVEQFF
>TRBV20-1|TRBJ2-5|.|.
TGCAGTGCTAGCCACGGGACGGTTTTGGCCCAAGAGACCCAGTACTTC
CSASHGTVLAQETQYF
>TRBV12-3/TRBV12-4|TRBJ2-1|few|TRBD1
TGTGCCAGCAGCACACCTCGGGACAGATCCGAGCAGTTCTTC
CASSTPRDRSEQFF
>TRBV7-9|TRBJ1-1|many|.
TGTGCCAGCAGCCACGGACGGCTGAACACTGAAGCTTTCTTT
CASSHGRLNTEAFF
>TRBV20-1|TRBJ2-3|.|.
TGCAGTGCTAGAGATGGGAGACAGACTCATACGCAGTATTTT
CSARDGRQTHTQYF
>TRBV29-1|TRBJ2-1|.|TRBD2
TGCAGCGTTGGCGATTTTGGTAGCGGGAGATTTGAGCAGTTCTTC
CSVGDFGSGRFEQFF
>TRBV7-6|TRBJ2-1|few|.
TGTGCCAGCAGGGCTAGGGTACTTTCCAATGAGCAGTTCTTC
CASRARVLSNEQFF
>TRBV12-3/TRBV12-4|TRBJ1-1|.|.
TGTGCCGGCAGCCAAGACACTGAAGCTTTCTTT
CAGSQDTEAFF
>TRBV5-1|TRBJ1-4|many|.
TGCGCCAGCAAGGGACGGATTAATGAAAAACTGTTTTTT
CASKGRINEKLFF
>TRBV10-3|TRBJ2-5|.|TRBD2
TGTGCCTCTCGACCAAGCGGGAGGGGACAAGAGACCCAGTACTTC
CASRPSGRGQETQYF
>TRBV20-1|TRBJ2-1|.|TRBD2
TGCAGTGTTTTCGGTGGACTAGCGGCGACACCTTCCTACAATGAGCAGTTCTTC
CSVFGGLAATPSYNEQFF
>TRBV29-1|TRBJ2-2|.|.
TGCAGCGTTGAGGGGCCACGGGGGTACACCGGGGAGCTGTTTTTT
CSVEGPRGYTGELFF
>TRBV6-5|TRBJ2-7|.|TRBD1
TGTGCCAGCAGTTACTCGACAGGGGGCGCCTACGAGCAGTACTTC
CASSYSTGGAYEQYF
>TRBV10-3|TRBJ2-7|few|.
TGTGCCATCAGTGACAAGGCAGGTGGCCTACCCTACGAGCAGTACTTC
CAISDKAGGLPYEQYF
>TRBV6-1|TRBJ2-7|.|.
TGTGCCAGCACTCCGACTGATTCCTACGAGCAGTACTTC
CASTPTDSYEQYF
>TRBV5-1|TRBJ2-6|.|.
TGCGCCAGCAGCGCCATTTGGGTTGGGGCCAACGTCCTGACTTTC
CASSAIWVGANVLTF
>TRBV20-1|TRBJ1-2|.|.
TGCAGTGCTAGAGATGGAGGGTGGACGACAAGAAACTATGGCTACACCTTC
CSARDGGWTTRNYGYTF
>TRBV7-2|TRBJ1-5|few|.
TGTGCCAGCAGCTTACTCGGGCGAAGCAATCAGCCCCAGCATTTT
CASSLLGRSNQPQHF
>TRBV5-8|TRBJ1-5|few|.
TGTGCCAGCAGCTTGGTTCAAAATCAGCCCCAGCATTTT
CASSLVQNQPQHF
>TRBV5-1|TRBJ2-3|few|.
TGCGCCAGCAGCTTCGGGCTATTATCCCGGGACACAGATACGCAGTATTTT
CASSFGLLSRDTDTQYF
>TRBV5-1|TRBJ2-3|.|TRBD2
TGCGCCAGCAGCTCCCTGGGGCGGGAGTTTGTAGATACGCAGTATTTT
CASSSLGREFVDTQYF
>TRBV20-1|TRBJ2-4|few|TRBD1
TGCAGTGCTAGAACTGGGACAGGGGCCGCCAAAAACATTCAGTACTTC
CSARTGTGAAKNIQYF
>TRBV11-2|TRBJ2-4|.|TRBD1
TGTGCCAGCATCAGGGGACAGGGAGGACCTAGCCACGAAAACATTCAGTACTTC
CASIRGQGGPSHENIQYF
>TRBV5-1|TRBJ2-2|.|.
TGCGCCAGCAGCTTGGCCGTCGGGAGCTCCGGGGAGCTGTTTTTT
CASSLAVGSSGELFF
>TRBV7-9|TRBJ2-3|few|.
TGTGCCAGCAGCTTAGAGTATGCGTTCGTGACAGATACGCAGTATTTT
CASSLEYAFVTDTQYF
>TRBV12-3/TRBV12-4|TRBJ1-1|.|.
TGTGCCAGCAGTTTTAGGGTCAGGGGGAACACTGAAGCTTTCTTT
CASSFRVRGNTEAFF
>TRBV7-8|TRBJ2-1|.|TRBD2
TGTGCCAGCAGCTTAGGAAGGACTAGCGGGAGGCTCTTGAATGAGCAGTTCTTC
CASSLGRTSGRLLNEQFF
>TRBV5-6|TRBJ2-7|.|.
TGTGCCAGCAGCTTGTATGGCCTAATTGTCCCGCAGGGTTACGAGCAGTACTTC
CASSLYGLIVPQGYEQYF
>TRBV7-9|TRBJ2-5|once|TRBD1
TGTGCCAGCAGCCAGGGACAGGGTCGGTCGTGGGAGACCCAGTACTTC
CASSQGQGRSWETQYF
>TRBV12-3/TRBV12-4|TRBJ2-5|many|TRBD2
TGTGCCAGCAGAAGACTAGCCCAAGAGACCCAGTACTTC
CASRRLAQETQYF
>TRBV6-2/TRBV6-3|TRBJ2-5|.|.
TGTGCCAGCAGTTACTCCGTGAGGACGGGCTCACGAGAGTACTTC
CASSYSVRTGSREYF
>TRBV10-3|TRBJ2-2|.|.
TGTGCCATCAGTCCTGCCCTACAGGGCCCGTCCGGGGATCTGTTTTTT
CAISPALQGPSGDLFF
>TRBV7-8|TRBJ1-5|many|.
TGTGCCAGCAGTGCCTCTAGGGGCAGGGTGGGACCCCAGCATTTT
CASSASRGRVGPQHF
>TRBV18|TRBJ2-5|few|.
TGTGCCAGCTCGGCAGGGATCGGGACCCAGTACTTC
CASSAGIGTQYF
>TRBV14|TRBJ2-7|.|.
TGTGCCAGCAGCCGCCGACTAGTATCCTCCTACGAGCAGTACTTC
CASSRRLVSSYEQYF
>TRBV4-1|TRBJ2-1|few|.
TGCGCCAGCAGCCAAGAGGACGACGACAATGAGCAGTTCTTC
CASSQEDDDNEQFF
>TRBV11-1|TRBJ2-1|.|TRBD2
TGTGCCAGCAGCTTGCTTTCTCTAAGCGGGAGGGCCAGTTACAATGAGCAGTTCTTC
CASSLLSLSGRASYNEQFF
>TRBV27|TRBJ1-2|.|.
TGTGCCAGCAGTTTCTCGGGGGACTATGGCTACACCTTC
CASSFSGDYGYTF
>TRBV20-1|TRBJ1-6|few|.
TGCAGTGCTAGAGAGGAAGCCTATAATTCACCCCTCCACTTT
CSAREEAYNSPLHF
>TRBV28|TRBJ2-1|few|.
TGTGCCAGCAGGCAGGTACCAAGCTACAATGAGCAGTTCTTC
CASRQVPSYNEQFF
>TRBV4-1|TRBJ1-5|few|.
TGCGCCACCGAGGGCCCGACGACCCCCAGTCAGCCCCAGCATTTT
CATEGPTTPSQPQHF
>TRBV3-1|TRBJ2-7|many|.
TGTGCCAGCAGCCAAGATCCCGCCGTGGACGAGCAGTACTTC
CASSQDPAVDEQYF
>TRBV5-5|TRBJ1-1|.|TRBD1
TGTGCCAGCAGCTTAACAGGGGAACACACTGAAGCTTTCTTT
CASSLTGEHTEAFF
>TRBV5-4|TRBJ2-3|.|.
TGTGCCAGCAGCTCGGCTAGCACAGATACGCAGTATTTT
CASSSASTDTQYF